What follows are 28 T cell receptor beta chains derived from one specimen sequenced in a study of regulatory T cells in long-lasting Graves disease (dated by TCRdb to the early 2020s). The method behind the library was multiplex PCR. For sequencing, an Illumina HiSeq 4000 was employed. TCR beta libraries were built with iRepertoire HTBI primers and Arm-PCR amplification of CDR3 regions. The public reads were reprocessed in TCRdb via fastp at Q25 and MiXCR, keeping in-frame beta chains. For every CDR3 protein sequence, its rows merge into one entry that carries the most common genes and DNA. The sample table contains approximately 400,000 distinct CDR3 sequences; only one count was recorded for 15% of them. Approximately 15% of the sample belongs to the ten largest clones. This specimen's time point label, interpreted: newly diagnosed GD, antithyroid drugs for less than 3 months. For both TCR sequencing and RNA sequencing, RNA was extracted from PBMCs using TRIzol.

This same sample was also part of a study on T cells in Graves' hyperthyroidism and ophthalmopathy.

The source was peripheral blood mononuclear cells (PBMCs), collected at new diagnosis, from a patient treated with antithyroid drugs. The receptors shown here come from a woman in her 30s with Graves disease. Donor details come from another sample of the same person, matched by shared clones.

The chain employs TRBV27 and TRBJ2-1; 12 bases fit TRBD2. The V and J ends lost 8 bases and 9 bases, in that order; junction bases with no gene match: 11. The CDR3 has 15 residues. CDR1 is MNHEY and CDR2 is SMNVEV in the germline V gene (reference sequence). For the CDR3, the DNA is TGTGCCAGCGCGACTAGCGGGAGTTTATTGGGTGAGCAGTTCTTC. Protein sequence: CASATSGSLLGEQFF.

Ten or more counts support this clonotype. The CDR3 DNA reads TGTGCCAGCAGCGTAGCGGGCGGAAAAGAGACCCAGTACTTC. Translating gives CASSVAGGKETQYF. The chain joins TRBV9 to TRBJ2-5; D ambiguous. The CDR3 totals 14 residues. V lost 0 bases, J lost 3 bases, and 9 bases lay in between. Germline-derived CDR1 and CDR2 are SGDLS and YYNGEE.

This clonotype was observed a handful of times. The chain recombines TRBV10-3 with TRBJ1-2; D remains unclear. V lost 6 bases, J lost 4 bases, and 12 bases lay in between. This CDR3 is 13 amino acids long. In germline, CDR1 is ENHRY, CDR2 SYGVKD. DNA of the CDR3: TGTGCCATCAGCCCGCAGGAAGGCTATGGCTACACCTTC. Its translation is CAISPQEGYGYTF.

In the case of this clonotype: A much larger clone lies a single base off, so this may be a read error. The CDR3 does not end in the conserved phenylalanine or tryptophan, so this is likely a read error. V and J are TRBV7-3 and TRBJ1-1, with 11 bases fitting TRBD1. Germline V gene sequence: CDR1 SGHTA, CDR2 FQGTGA. The CDR3 has 15 amino acids. The trim removed 5 bases at V and 4 bases at J, leaving 6 bases unmatched. CDR3 sequence reads: CASSRTGGAGTEAFL. The CDR3 nucleotides are TGTGCCAGCAGCAGGACAGGGGGCGCGGGCACTGAAGCTTTCTTG.

The chain recombines TRBV4-1 with TRBJ2-1; 10 bases are a match to TRBD2. This CDR3 has 18 residues. V was clipped by 4 bases and J by 0 bases; unmatched bases: 9. Germline CDR1 reads MGHRA; CDR2 reads YSYEKL. This CDR3 reads CASSPGLARGSSYNEQFF. The DNA of the CDR3 is TGCGCCAGCAGCCCGGGACTAGCGCGAGGGAGCTCCTACAATGAGCAGTTCTTC.

This clonotype has at least ten counts. The chain couples TRBV28 to TRBJ2-3; D may be TRBD2 (5 bases). Germline-derived CDR1 and CDR2 are MDHEN and SYDVKM. This CDR3 has 15 amino acids. Between the trimmed V and J ends, which lost 4 bases and 1 base, there was a span of 12 bases. The CDR3 coding sequence is TGTGCCAGCAGTTCTCCCCGAGCGGGCACAGATACGCAGTATTTT. Translating it yields CASSSPRAGTDTQYF.

This clonotype was detected ten times or more. The chain couples TRBV12-3 or TRBV12-4 to TRBJ1-6; D possibly corresponds to TRBD1 (6 bases). Trimming took off 4 bases at V and 7 bases at J, with 23 bases between the two ends. CDR3 length equals 18 residues. The CDR3 coding sequence is TGTGCCAGCAGTTCCTACCAGGGCTTGGGACAAAAAAATTCACCCCTCCACTTT. It is translated as CASSSYQGLGQKNSPLHF.

J is TRBJ1-1 and V is TRBV19, with D hard to call. Germline V gene lookup returns CDR1 LNHDA and CDR2 SQIVND (reference sequence). Trimming took off 7 bases at V and 5 bases at J, with 8 bases between the two ends. The CDR3 is 11 residues long. In DNA, the CDR3 is TGTGCCAGTAATACGAGGACTGAAGCTTTCTTT. Protein sequence: CASNTRTEAFF.

This clonotype was recorded many times. The gene calls are TRBV6-5 and TRBJ2-5, with D possibly being TRBD1 (8 bases). Trimming pared 0 bases from V and 1 base from J, leaving 12 bases between. Germline lookup yields CDR1 MNHEY and CDR2 SVGAGI. The CDR3 sequence is 16 residues long. Here the CDR3 DNA reads TGTGCCAGCAGTTACTCGACAGGGGAGGGCCAAGAGACCCAGTACTTC. It codes for CASSYSTGEGQETQYF.

This clonotype was seen repeatedly, ten times or more. The V gene is TRBV5-1, the J gene TRBJ2-1; 12 bases are shared with TRBD1. V was clipped by 3 bases and J by 7 bases; unmatched bases: 14. This CDR3 comprises 18 residues. Germline CDR1 reads SGHRS; CDR2 reads YFSETQ. CDR3 DNA sequence: TGCGCCAGCAGCTCCTGGGCGGGACAGGGGGCGCCCGGGAATGAGCAGTTCTTC. Translating it yields CASSSWAGQGAPGNEQFF.

The table lists this clonotype with many counts. The V and J genes are TRBV3-1 and TRBJ1-5; a possible D gene is TRBD1 (6 bases). V lost 4 bases and J lost 4, with 11 bases in between. In germline, CDR1 is LGHDT, CDR2 YNNKEL (reference sequence). The CDR3 contains 14 residues. CDR3 region: CASSLDRRNQPQHF. The DNA of the CDR3 is TGTGCCAGCAGCCTAGACAGGAGGAATCAGCCCCAGCATTTT.

This clonotype was seen ten or more times. The rearrangement links TRBV20-1 to TRBJ1-3; D remains ambiguous. CDR1 is DFQATT, CDR2 SNEGSKA, per germline (reference sequence). Trimming cost V 6 bases and J 0 bases, with 6 bases left between them. CDR3 length: 12 amino acids. The CDR3 spells CSAGSSGNTIYF. As DNA, the CDR3 is TGCAGTGCAGGGAGCTCTGGAAACACCATATATTTT.

The table lists this clonotype with a few counts. The rearrangement uses TRBV3-1 and TRBJ2-1; D assignment may be TRBD1 or TRBD2 (5 bases each). The CDR3 has 14 residues. CDR1 LGHDT and CDR2 YNNKEL come from the germline V gene (reference sequence). V lost 1 base to trimming and J lost 4 bases, with 8 bases between them. The CDR3, as DNA: TGTGCCAGCAGCCAAGGTTGGGGGTACAATGAGCAGTTCTTC. Translated, it gives CASSQGWGYNEQFF.

This clonotype has a count of ten or more. The chain joins TRBV30 to TRBJ1-5; no clear D gene. V gave up 1 base and J gave up 6 bases, with 22 bases separating them. The CDR3 spans 17 residues. Germline lookup yields CDR1 GTSNPN and CDR2 SVGIG (reference sequence). The CDR3 protein is CAWSGAGDGRIGQPQHF. CDR3 nucleotides: TGTGCCTGGAGTGGGGCCGGGGATGGTCGGATAGGTCAGCCCCAGCATTTT.

This clonotype was observed many times. This sequence joins TRBV11-2 and TRBJ2-7, with D possibly being TRBD1 (6 bases). The V end lost 0 bases, the J end lost 3 bases, and 15 bases lay between the germline ends. The CDR3 runs to 16 residues. Germline V CDR1 and CDR2: SGHAT, FQNNGV. The CDR3 DNA reads TGTGCCAGCAGCTTAGATCCCCAGGGGACCTACTACGAGCAGTACTTC. Amino acid sequence: CASSLDPQGTYYEQYF.

The chain is built from TRBV11-3 and TRBJ1-4; tentatively, D is TRBD1 (5 bases). V was trimmed by 4 bases and J by 5 bases, leaving 14 bases between them. Germline V gives CDR1 SGHNT, CDR2 YENEEA. CDR3 length: 15 amino acids. This CDR3 is CASSSPGGDNEKLFF. The CDR3 nucleotides read TGTGCCAGCAGCTCCCCCGGGGGGGACAATGAAAAACTGTTTTTT.

This clonotype occurred a few times. The chain is built from TRBV6-2 or TRBV6-3 and TRBJ1-1; D unresolved. With 2 bases removed from V and 1 base from J, the gap between germline ends came to 8 bases. The CDR3 is 14 amino acids. Germline CDR1 is MNHEY and CDR2 is SVGEGT. Written as DNA, the CDR3 is TGTGCCAGCAGTTACGGACGGCGGAACACTGAAGCTTTCTTT. Amino acids: CASSYGRRNTEAFF.

The J gene is TRBJ2-3, the V gene TRBV7-2, with 11 bases that match TRBD2. This CDR3 spans 13 amino acids. J lost 7 bases, V lost 7 bases, and 4 bases had no gene match. Germline V CDR1 and CDR2: SGHTA, FQGNSA. The CDR3: CASIRTSGYTQYF. As DNA, the CDR3 is TGTGCCAGCATTCGGACTAGCGGGTATACGCAGTATTTT.

This clonotype was counted ten times or more. The chain combines TRBV30 with TRBJ2-1; 13 positions match TRBD2. This CDR3 is 13 amino acids long. J gave up 8 bases and V 5 bases, and 3 bases lay outside the gene matches. Germline CDR1 GTSNPN, CDR2 SVGIG (reference sequence). In nucleotides, the CDR3 is TGTGCCTGGTCCGGACTAGCGGGAGATGAGCAGTTCTTC. Its protein is CAWSGLAGDEQFF.

This chain connects TRBV24-1 to TRBJ1-1, with TRBD1 identical over 7 bases. The V gene end was trimmed by 9 bases and the J gene end by 6 bases; junction bases not matched to a gene: 12. Germline CDR1 KGHDR, CDR2 SFDVKD. The CDR3 length is 14 residues. The CDR3 bases are TGTGCCACCGGGGGAGGGGCCGACAGGGCTGAAGCTTTCTTT. Translating gives CATGGGADRAEAFF.

This clonotype was detected many times. The chain combines TRBV7-9 with TRBJ2-7, with D perhaps TRBD2 (5 bases). Germline-derived CDR1 and CDR2 are SEHNR and FQNEAQ (reference sequence). Between the trimmed V and J ends, which lost 4 bases and 2 bases, there was a span of 15 bases. The CDR3 totals 15 residues. The CDR3 sequence is CASSSVERGAYEQYF. The CDR3 nucleotides are TGTGCCAGCAGCTCCGTTGAACGGGGTGCCTACGAGCAGTACTTC.

The V gene is TRBV6-1, the J gene TRBJ1-1, with unresolved D. Trimming left V 6 bases short and J 6 bases short, with 8 bases between. CDR1 and CDR2 from the germline V gene are MNHNS and SASEGT. This CDR3 region has 11 residues. CDR3 in amino acids: CASSQASEAFF. The CDR3, as DNA: TGTGCCAGCAGCCAAGCCTCTGAAGCTTTCTTT.

This clonotype was detected ten times or more. This sequence joins TRBV12-3 or TRBV12-4 and TRBJ2-5; D not certain. The CDR3 has 13 residues. V lost 3 bases and J lost 2, with 7 bases in between. CDR3 in DNA: TGTGCCAGCAGTTTTTACAGACAAGAGACCCAGTACTTC. Translated, it gives CASSFYRQETQYF.

This chain's CDR3 is CASRSAWGDTQYF. CDR3 coding DNA: TGTGCCAGTCGGTCGGCTTGGGGGGATACGCAGTATTTT. This sequence joins TRBV12-3 or TRBV12-4 and TRBJ2-3, with D possibly called TRBD1 or TRBD2 (5 bases each). The CDR3 contains 13 residues. Trimming pared 9 bases from V and 6 bases from J, leaving 16 bases between.

This clonotype was seen repeatedly, ten times or more. This sequence joins TRBV13 and TRBJ2-1; TRBD1 is a possible D gene (7 bases). Germline CDR1 reads PRHDT; CDR2 reads FYEKMQ (reference sequence). Trimming cost V 3 bases and J 7 bases, with 16 bases left between them. The CDR3 sequence is 15 residues long. CDR3 protein: CASSFGGGEGNEQFF. CDR3 coding DNA: TGTGCCAGCAGCTTTGGAGGGGGCGAGGGTAATGAGCAGTTCTTC.

About this clonotype: The CDR3 does not end in the conserved phenylalanine or tryptophan, so this is likely a read error. The chain uses TRBV30 and TRBJ1-2; D is uncertain. The CDR3 runs to 14 residues. V lost 5 bases to trimming and J lost 3 bases, with 16 bases between them. Germline CDR1 is GTSNPN and CDR2 is SVGIG (reference sequence). Here the CDR3 reads CAWQYMASHYGYTL. The CDR3, as DNA: TGTGCCTGGCAATACATGGCCTCCCACTATGGCTACACCCTC.

Of note for this clonotype: The junction differs from germline at one of its ends, possibly a read error. The chain couples TRBV7-9 to TRBJ2-7, with 11 bases matching TRBD1. CDR3 length: 16 residues. In germline, CDR1 is SEHNR, CDR2 FQNEAQ (reference sequence). Here the CDR3 reads CASSHKGTGGSYEQCF. The CDR3 DNA follows: TGTGCCAGCAGTCACAAGGGGACAGGGGGTTCCTACGAGCAGTGCTTC.

This clonotype was counted at least ten times. The chain is built from TRBV18 and TRBJ1-1; no clear D gene. The CDR3 has 15 residues. V was pared by 3 bases and J by 0 bases, with 11 bases between. The V gene's germline CDR1 is KGHSH and CDR2 LQKENI. CDR3 loop: CASSPDTGMNTEAFF. The DNA for the CDR3 is TGTGCCAGCTCACCCGATACGGGCATGAACACTGAAGCTTTCTTT. The entire variable domain, with the rest obtained from reference TRBV18 and TRBJ1-1, is as follows: NAGVMQNPRHLVRRRGQEARLRCSPMKGHSHVYWYRQLPEEGLKFMVYLQKENIIDESGMPKERFSAEFPKEGPSILRIQQVVRGDSAAYFCASSPDTGMNTEAFFGQGTRLTVV.